Reported below is one TCR beta chain. Germline V CDR1 and CDR2: LGHNA, YNFKEQ. Trimming removed 0 bases from V and 6 bases from J; junction bases left unmatched: 15. This CDR3 spans 19 amino acids. Profiled with immunoSEQ multiplex PCR; TCRdb holds only in-frame clones, not every one. Among 9,900 or so clones listed, about 84% were seen once. The sample originates from a study of immune evolution from preneoplasia to lung adenocarcinoma. Each case's diagnosis was confirmed by two pathologists on H&E. V usage is TRBV4-2 and J usage is TRBJ2-2, with 8 bases lining up with TRBD2. This sequence originates from a person aged 70 to 80 with lung adenocarcinoma. The specimen was FFPE minimally invasive lung adenocarcinoma tissue. CDR3 nucleotides: TGTGCCAGCAGCCAAGATTGGTGGCCTCTCGGGAGGGGCCCCGGGGAGCTGTTTTTT. This gives the protein CASSQDWWPLGRGPGELFF.